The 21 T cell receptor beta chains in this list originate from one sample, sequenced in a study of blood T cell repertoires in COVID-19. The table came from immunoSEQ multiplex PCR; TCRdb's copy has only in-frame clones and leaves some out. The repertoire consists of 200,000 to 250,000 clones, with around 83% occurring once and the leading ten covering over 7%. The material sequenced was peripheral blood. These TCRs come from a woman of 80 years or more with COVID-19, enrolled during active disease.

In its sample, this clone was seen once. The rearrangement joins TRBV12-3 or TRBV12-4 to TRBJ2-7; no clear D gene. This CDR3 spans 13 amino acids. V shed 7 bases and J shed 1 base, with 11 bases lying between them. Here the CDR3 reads CASKQAHSYEQYF. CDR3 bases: TGTGCCAGCAAGCAGGCCCATTCCTACGAGCAGTACTTC.

CDR3 region: CASSLWGAGANVLTF. In DNA, the CDR3 is TGTGCCAGCAGCTTGTGGGGCGCTGGGGCCAACGTCCTGACTTTC. The chain recombines TRBV5-6 with TRBJ2-6; maybe TRBD1 (5 bases). The V end lost 1 base, the J end lost 2 bases, and 7 bases lay between the germline ends. Germline V gene lookup returns CDR1 SGHDT and CDR2 YYEEEE. The CDR3 spans 15 residues.

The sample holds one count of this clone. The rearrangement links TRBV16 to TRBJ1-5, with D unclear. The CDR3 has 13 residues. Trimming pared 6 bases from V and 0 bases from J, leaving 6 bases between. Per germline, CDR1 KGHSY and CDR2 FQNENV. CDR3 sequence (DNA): TGTGCCAGCAGATCAAATAGCAATCAGCCCCAGCATTTT. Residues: CASRSNSNQPQHF.

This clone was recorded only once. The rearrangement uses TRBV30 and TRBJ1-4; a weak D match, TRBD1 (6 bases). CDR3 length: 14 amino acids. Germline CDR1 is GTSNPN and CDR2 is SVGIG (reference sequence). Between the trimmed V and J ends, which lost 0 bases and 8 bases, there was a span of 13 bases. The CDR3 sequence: CAWSVNRAGEKLFF. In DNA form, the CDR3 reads TGTGCCTGGAGTGTGAACAGGGCCGGGGAAAAACTGTTTTTT.

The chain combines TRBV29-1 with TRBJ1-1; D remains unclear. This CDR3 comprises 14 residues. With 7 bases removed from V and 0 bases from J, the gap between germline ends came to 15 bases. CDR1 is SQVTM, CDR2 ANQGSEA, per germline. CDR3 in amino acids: CSAEREILNTEAFF. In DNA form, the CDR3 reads TGCAGCGCCGAACGCGAAATTCTGAACACTGAAGCTTTCTTT.

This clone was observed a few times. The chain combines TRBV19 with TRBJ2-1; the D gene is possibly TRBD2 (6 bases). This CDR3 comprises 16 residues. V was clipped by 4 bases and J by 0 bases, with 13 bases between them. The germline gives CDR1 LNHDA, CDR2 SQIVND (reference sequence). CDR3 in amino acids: CASSSRDSSSYNEQFF. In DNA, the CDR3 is TGTGCCAGTAGTAGCAGGGACTCCAGCTCCTACAATGAGCAGTTCTTC.

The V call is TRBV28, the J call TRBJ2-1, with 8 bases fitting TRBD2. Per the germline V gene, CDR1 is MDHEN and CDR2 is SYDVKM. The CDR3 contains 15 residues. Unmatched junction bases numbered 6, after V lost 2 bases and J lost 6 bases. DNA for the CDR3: TGTGCCAGCAGTTTAAAAGGGACTAGGCTCAATGAGCAGTTCTTC. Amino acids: CASSLKGTRLNEQFF. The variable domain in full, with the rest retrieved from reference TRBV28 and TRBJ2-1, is DVKVTQSSRYLVKRTGEKVFLECVQDMDHENMFWYRQDPGLGLRLIYFSYDVKMKEKGDIPEGYSVSREKKERFSLILESASTNQTSMYLCASSLKGTRLNEQFFGPGTRLTVL.

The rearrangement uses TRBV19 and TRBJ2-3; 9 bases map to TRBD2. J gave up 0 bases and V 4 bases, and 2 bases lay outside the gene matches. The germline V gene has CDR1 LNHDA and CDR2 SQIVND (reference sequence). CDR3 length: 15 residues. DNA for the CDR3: TGTGCCAGTAGTACTGGACTAGCGAGCACAGATACGCAGTATTTT. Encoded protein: CASSTGLASTDTQYF.

DNA for the CDR3: TGTGCCAGCAGCCCCGGGCTAGCGGGGGGGCCGGAGACCCAGTACTTC. It is translated as CASSPGLAGGPETQYF. This chain joins TRBV7-9 and TRBJ2-5, with 12 bases fitting TRBD2. The CDR3 is 16 residues long. J lost 5 bases, V lost 5 bases, and 9 bases had no gene match. Germline CDR1 and CDR2: SEHNR and FQNEAQ (reference sequence).

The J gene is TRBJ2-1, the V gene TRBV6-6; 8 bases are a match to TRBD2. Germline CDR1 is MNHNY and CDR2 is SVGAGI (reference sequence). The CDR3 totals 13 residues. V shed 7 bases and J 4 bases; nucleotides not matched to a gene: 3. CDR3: CASKIAGYNEQFF. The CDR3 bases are TGTGCCAGCAAAATAGCGGGATACAATGAGCAGTTCTTC.

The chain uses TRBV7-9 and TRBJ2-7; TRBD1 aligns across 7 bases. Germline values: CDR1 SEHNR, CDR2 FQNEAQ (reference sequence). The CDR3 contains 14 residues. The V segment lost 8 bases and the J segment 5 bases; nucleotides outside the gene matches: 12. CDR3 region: CASRLRQGSDEQYF. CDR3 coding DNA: TGTGCCAGCCGACTTCGACAGGGTAGTGACGAGCAGTACTTC.

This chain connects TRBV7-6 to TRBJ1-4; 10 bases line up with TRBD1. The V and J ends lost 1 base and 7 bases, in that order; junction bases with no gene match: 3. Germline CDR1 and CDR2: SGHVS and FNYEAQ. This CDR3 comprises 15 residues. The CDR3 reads CASSLGTGGSEKLFF. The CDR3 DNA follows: TGTGCCAGCAGCTTAGGGACAGGGGGAAGTGAAAAACTGTTTTTT.

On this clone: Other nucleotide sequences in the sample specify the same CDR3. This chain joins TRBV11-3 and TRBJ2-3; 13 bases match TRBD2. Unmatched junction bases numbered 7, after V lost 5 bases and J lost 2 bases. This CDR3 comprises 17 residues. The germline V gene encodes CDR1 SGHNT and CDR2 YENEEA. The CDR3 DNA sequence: TGTGCCAGCAGCAAGGGGACTAGCGGGACCTCCACAGATACGCAGTATTTT. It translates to CASSKGTSGTSTDTQYF.

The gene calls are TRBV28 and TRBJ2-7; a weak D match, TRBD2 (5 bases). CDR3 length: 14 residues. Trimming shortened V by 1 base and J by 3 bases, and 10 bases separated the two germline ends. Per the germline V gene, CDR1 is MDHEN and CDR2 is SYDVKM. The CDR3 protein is CASSLFGVRYEQYF. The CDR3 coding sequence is TGTGCCAGCAGTTTATTCGGGGTTCGCTACGAGCAGTACTTC.

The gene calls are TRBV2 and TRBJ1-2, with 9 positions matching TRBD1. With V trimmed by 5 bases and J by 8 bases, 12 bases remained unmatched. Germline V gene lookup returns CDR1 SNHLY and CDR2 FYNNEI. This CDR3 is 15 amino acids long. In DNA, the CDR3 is TGTGCCAGCAGTCCGGGACAGGGAACCGAGGAAGGCTACACCTTC. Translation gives CASSPGQGTEEGYTF. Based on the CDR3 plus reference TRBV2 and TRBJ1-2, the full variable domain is EPEVTQTPSHQVTQMGQEVILRCVPISNHLYFYWYRQILGQKVEFLVSFYNNEISEKSEIFDDQFSVERPDGSNFTLKIRSTKLEDSAMYFCASSPGQGTEEGYTFGSGTRLTVV.

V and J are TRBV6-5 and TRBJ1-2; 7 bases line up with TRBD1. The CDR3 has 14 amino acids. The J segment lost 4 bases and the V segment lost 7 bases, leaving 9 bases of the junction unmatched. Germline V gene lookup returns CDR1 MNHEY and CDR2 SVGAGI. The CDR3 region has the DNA TGTGCCAGCACCGCAGGGGGGACAGCCTATGGCTACACCTTC. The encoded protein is CASTAGGTAYGYTF.

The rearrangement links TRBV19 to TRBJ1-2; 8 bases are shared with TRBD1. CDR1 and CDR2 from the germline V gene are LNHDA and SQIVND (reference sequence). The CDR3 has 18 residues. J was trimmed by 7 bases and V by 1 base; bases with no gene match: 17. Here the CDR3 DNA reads TGTGCCAGTAGTATAGCGACCACCCGGGGGACAGGCCTAAGTGGCTACACCTTC. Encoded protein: CASSIATTRGTGLSGYTF.

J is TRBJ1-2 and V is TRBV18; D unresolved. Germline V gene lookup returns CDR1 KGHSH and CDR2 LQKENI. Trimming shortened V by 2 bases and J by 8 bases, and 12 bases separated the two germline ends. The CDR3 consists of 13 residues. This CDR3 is CASSPEDRVGYTF. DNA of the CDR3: TGTGCCAGCTCACCAGAGGATCGGGTGGGCTACACCTTC.

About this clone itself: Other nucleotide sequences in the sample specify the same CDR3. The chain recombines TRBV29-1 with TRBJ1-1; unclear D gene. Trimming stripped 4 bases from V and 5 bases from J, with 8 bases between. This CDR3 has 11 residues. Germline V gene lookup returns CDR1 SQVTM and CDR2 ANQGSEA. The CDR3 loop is CSVVRGTEAFF. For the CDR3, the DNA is TGCAGCGTTGTCCGAGGAACTGAAGCTTTCTTT. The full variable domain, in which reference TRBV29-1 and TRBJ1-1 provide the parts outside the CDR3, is SAVISQKPSRDICQRGTSLTIQCQVDSQVTMMFWYRQQPGQSLTLIATANQGSEATYESGFVIDKFPISRPNLTFSTLTVSNMSPEDSSIYLCSVVRGTEAFFGQGTRLTVV.

In DNA form, the CDR3 reads TGTGCCAGCAGTAGCGGGCTTAGGGCAGATACGCAGTATTTT. Protein: CASSSGLRADTQYF. The chain links TRBV27 to TRBJ2-3; possibly TRBD2 for D (6 bases). This CDR3 region has 14 residues. Trimming removed 5 bases from V and 4 bases from J, with 13 bases in between. Germline V CDR1 and CDR2: MNHEY, SMNVEV (reference sequence).

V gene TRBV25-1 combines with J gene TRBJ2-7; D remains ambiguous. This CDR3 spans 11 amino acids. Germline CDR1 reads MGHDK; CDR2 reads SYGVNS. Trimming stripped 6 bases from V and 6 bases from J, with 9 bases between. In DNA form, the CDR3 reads TGTGCCAGCAGGGTAGCCCGCGAGCAGTACTTC. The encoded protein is CASRVAREQYF.